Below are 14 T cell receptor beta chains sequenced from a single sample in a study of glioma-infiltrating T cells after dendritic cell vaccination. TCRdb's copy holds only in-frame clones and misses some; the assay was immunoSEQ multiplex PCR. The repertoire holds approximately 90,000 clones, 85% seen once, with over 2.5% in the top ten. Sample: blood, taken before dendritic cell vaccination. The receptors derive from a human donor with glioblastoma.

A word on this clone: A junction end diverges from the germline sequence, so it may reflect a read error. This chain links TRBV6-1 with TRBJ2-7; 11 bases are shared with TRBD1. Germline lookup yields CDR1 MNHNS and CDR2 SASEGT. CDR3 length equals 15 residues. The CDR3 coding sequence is TGTGCCAGCAGTCTACAGGGGGACAGGGGGGTGGAGAGGTTTTTC. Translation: CASSLQGDRGVERFF.

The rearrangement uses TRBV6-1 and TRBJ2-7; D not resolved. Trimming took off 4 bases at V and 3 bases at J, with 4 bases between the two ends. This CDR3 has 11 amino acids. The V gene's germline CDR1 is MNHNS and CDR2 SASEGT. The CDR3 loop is CASSALYEQYF. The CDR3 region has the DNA TGTGCCAGCAGTGCACTCTACGAGCAGTACTTC.

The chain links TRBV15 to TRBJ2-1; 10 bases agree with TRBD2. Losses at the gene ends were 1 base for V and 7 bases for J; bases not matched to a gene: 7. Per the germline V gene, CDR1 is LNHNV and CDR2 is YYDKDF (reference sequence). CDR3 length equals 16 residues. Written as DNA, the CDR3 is TGTGCCACCAGCAGAGCTGAGCGGGAGGGCCGGAATGAGCAGTTCTTC. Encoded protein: CATSRAEREGRNEQFF.

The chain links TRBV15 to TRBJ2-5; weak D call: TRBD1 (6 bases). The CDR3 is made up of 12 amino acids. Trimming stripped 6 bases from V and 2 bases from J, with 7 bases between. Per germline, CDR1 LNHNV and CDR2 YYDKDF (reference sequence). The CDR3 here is CATRGGQETQYF. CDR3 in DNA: TGTGCCACCAGAGGGGGACAAGAGACCCAGTACTTC.

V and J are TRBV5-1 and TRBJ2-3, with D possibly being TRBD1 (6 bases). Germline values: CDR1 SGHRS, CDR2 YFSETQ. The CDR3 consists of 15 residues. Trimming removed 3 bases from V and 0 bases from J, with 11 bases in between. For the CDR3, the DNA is TGCGCCAGCAGCTACCTGGACAGAAGCACAGATACGCAGTATTTT. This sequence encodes CASSYLDRSTDTQYF.

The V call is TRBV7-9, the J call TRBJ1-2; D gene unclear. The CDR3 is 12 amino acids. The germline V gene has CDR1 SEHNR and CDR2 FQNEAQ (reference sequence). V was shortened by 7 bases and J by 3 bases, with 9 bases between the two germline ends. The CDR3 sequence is CASTQDYYGYTF. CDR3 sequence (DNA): TGTGCCAGCACCCAGGATTACTATGGCTACACCTTC.

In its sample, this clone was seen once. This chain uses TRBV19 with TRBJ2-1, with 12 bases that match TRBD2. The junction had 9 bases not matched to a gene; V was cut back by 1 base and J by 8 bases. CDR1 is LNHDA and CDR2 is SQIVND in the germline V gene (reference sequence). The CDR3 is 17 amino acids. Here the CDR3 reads CASSIGSLAGGGDEQFF. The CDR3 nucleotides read TGTGCCAGTAGTATAGGTTCACTAGCGGGAGGCGGAGATGAGCAGTTCTTC.

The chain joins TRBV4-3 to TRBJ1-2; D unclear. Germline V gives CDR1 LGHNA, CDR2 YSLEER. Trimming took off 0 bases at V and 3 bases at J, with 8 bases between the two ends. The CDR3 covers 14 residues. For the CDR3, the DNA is TGCGCCAGCAGCCAAGATCGAACAGACTATGGCTACACCTTC. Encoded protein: CASSQDRTDYGYTF.

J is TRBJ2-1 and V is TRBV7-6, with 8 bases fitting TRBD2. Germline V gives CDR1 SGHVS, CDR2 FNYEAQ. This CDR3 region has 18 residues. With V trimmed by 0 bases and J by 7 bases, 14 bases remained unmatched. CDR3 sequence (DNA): TGTGCCAGCAGCTTAGCCGGGACTAGGAGGCCCCTTGGTAATGAGCAGTTCTTC. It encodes CASSLAGTRRPLGNEQFF.

The CDR3 nucleotides are TGTGCCAGCAGTCTACCCCGGGACAGGGGTTTGTACGAGCAGTACTTC. Amino acid sequence: CASSLPRDRGLYEQYF. This rearrangement joins TRBV6-6 to TRBJ2-7; TRBD1 agrees at 10 bases. Germline V gene sequence: CDR1 MNHNY, CDR2 SVGAGI (reference sequence). V dropped 5 bases and J dropped 4; count of bases not matched to a gene: 11. CDR3 length: 16 residues.

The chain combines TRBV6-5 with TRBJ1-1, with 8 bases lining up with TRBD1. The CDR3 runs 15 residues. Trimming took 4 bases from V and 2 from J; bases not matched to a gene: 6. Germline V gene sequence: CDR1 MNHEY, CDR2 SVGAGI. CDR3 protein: CASSSTTGGNTEAFF. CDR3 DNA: TGTGCCAGCAGTTCCACCACAGGGGGTAACACTGAAGCTTTCTTT.

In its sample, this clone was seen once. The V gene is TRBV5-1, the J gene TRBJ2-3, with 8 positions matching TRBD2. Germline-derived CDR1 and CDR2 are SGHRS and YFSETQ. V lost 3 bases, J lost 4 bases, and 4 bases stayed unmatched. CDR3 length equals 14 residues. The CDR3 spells CASSSAGVADTQYF. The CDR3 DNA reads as TGCGCCAGCAGCTCAGCGGGAGTTGCAGATACGCAGTATTTT.

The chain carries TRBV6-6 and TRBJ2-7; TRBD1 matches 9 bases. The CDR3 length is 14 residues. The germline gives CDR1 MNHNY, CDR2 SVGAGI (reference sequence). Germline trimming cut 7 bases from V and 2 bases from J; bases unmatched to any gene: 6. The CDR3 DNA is TGTGCCAGCACACGGACAGGGGAACCCTACGAGCAGTACTTC. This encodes CASTRTGEPYEQYF.

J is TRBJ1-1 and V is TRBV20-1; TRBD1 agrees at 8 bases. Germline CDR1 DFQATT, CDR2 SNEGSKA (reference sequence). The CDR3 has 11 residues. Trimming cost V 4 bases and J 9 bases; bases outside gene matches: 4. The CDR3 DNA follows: TGCAGTGCTACCAGACAGGGGCAAGCTTTCTTT. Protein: CSATRQGQAFF.